One and the same sample provided the 13 T cell receptor beta chains below, sequenced in a study of T-cell memory formation after mild COVID-19. From the 5' RACE reads, TCRdb called clonotypes with MiXCR, one entry per CDR3 protein. The profile shows more than 350,000 distinct CDR3 sequences, under 25% of them singletons. Material: PBMCs or a T cell subset sorted from them (not recorded which). These receptors were obtained from an adult woman who had mild COVID-19 (a few samples of this study predate the infection). Cell type and time point are not known.

CDR3 region: CASSLDRGPNTEAFF. The CDR3 nucleotides read TGTGCCAGCTCACTGGACAGGGGGCCGAACACTGAAGCTTTCTTT. The chain combines TRBV18 with TRBJ1-1; TRBD1 agrees at 11 bases. This CDR3 is built from 15 residues. V shed 4 bases, J shed 1 base, and the junction held 2 bases outside the gene matches. Germline CDR1 reads KGHSH; CDR2 reads LQKENI.

This clonotype was found a few times. CDR3 in amino acids: CASSLSGGGNEAFF. The CDR3 region has the DNA TGCGCCAGCAGCTTGTCAGGGGGAGGGAATGAAGCTTTCTTT. The genes are TRBV5-1 and TRBJ1-1, with 7 bases aligning to TRBD1. The trim removed 1 base at V and 7 bases at J, leaving 7 bases unmatched. CDR1 is SGHRS, CDR2 YFSETQ, per germline. This CDR3 comprises 14 residues.

This chain joins TRBV5-1 and TRBJ2-2; a possible D gene is TRBD2 (6 bases). This CDR3 contains 16 residues. The V end was cut by 5 bases, the J end by 0 bases, with 14 bases between. Germline assignment: CDR1 SGHRS and CDR2 YFSETQ. CDR3 DNA sequence: TGCGCCAGCAGGATAACGGGAGCCTCGAACACCGGGGAGCTGTTTTTT. This sequence encodes CASRITGASNTGELFF. The whole variable domain, filled in from reference TRBV5-1 and TRBJ2-2, reads KAGVTQTPRYLIKTRGQQVTLSCSPISGHRSVSWYQQTPGQGLQFLFEYFSETQRNKGNFPGRFSGRQFSNSRSEMNVSTLELGDSALYLCASRITGASNTGELFFGEGSRLTVL.

The chain carries TRBV12-3 or TRBV12-4 and TRBJ1-2, with D possibly being TRBD1 (5 bases). Trimming shortened V by 9 bases and J by 0 bases, and 17 bases separated the two germline ends. The CDR3 length is 15 residues. The CDR3 region is CASPGPEYTNYGYTF. The CDR3 coding sequence is TGTGCCAGTCCGGGGCCTGAGTATACTAACTATGGCTACACCTTC.

This clonotype was counted only a few times. This rearrangement joins TRBV12-3 or TRBV12-4 to TRBJ2-7; no definite D call. The CDR3 loop spans 12 amino acids. The CDR3 loop is CASGGRRWEQYF. Written as DNA, the CDR3 is TGTGCTTCAGGCGGTCGTCGGTGGGAGCAGTACTTC.

The rearrangement uses TRBV20-1 and TRBJ2-1, with 10 positions matching TRBD1. Germline V gene lookup returns CDR1 DFQATT and CDR2 SNEGSKA (reference sequence). The CDR3 consists of 16 residues. The V and J ends lost 6 bases and 4 bases, in that order; junction bases with no gene match: 12. CDR3 sequence reads: CSAPNPGQGFYNEQFF. The CDR3 nucleotides are TGCAGTGCCCCCAATCCGGGACAGGGGTTTTACAATGAGCAGTTCTTC.

The V call is TRBV18, the J call TRBJ1-1; 8 bases are shared with TRBD1. Germline assignment: CDR1 KGHSH and CDR2 LQKENI. The V and J ends lost 6 bases and 0 bases, in that order; junction bases with no gene match: 12. The CDR3 loop spans 17 amino acids. DNA for the CDR3: TGTGCCAGCTCCGAAGTGGGACAGGATTTCCTGAACACTGAAGCTTTCTTT. This gives the protein CASSEVGQDFLNTEAFF.

This clonotype was observed many times. V usage is TRBV4-3 and J usage is TRBJ2-7; 9 nucleotides match TRBD1. CDR1 and CDR2 from the germline V gene are LGHNA and YSLEER. The V gene end was trimmed by 3 bases and the J gene end by 3 bases; junction bases not matched to a gene: 9. The CDR3 length is 16 residues. The CDR3 protein is CASSQTTGGLIYEQYF. The CDR3 nucleotides read TGCGCCAGCAGCCAGACCACAGGGGGCCTCATCTACGAGCAGTACTTC.

This chain uses TRBV12-3 or TRBV12-4 with TRBJ2-7; D is undetermined. V lost 6 bases, J lost 7 bases, and 22 bases lay in between. The CDR3 is 15 residues long. Here the CDR3 DNA reads TGTGCCAGCAGCCCTCCCGCCGACCGCGCTCGGGAGCAGTACTTC. This gives the protein CASSPPADRAREQYF.

This clonotype was picked up many times. The chain is built from TRBV12-3 or TRBV12-4 and TRBJ1-3; 8 bases are a match to TRBD1. V lost 10 bases and J lost 0; bases outside the gene matches: 20. CDR3 length: 19 residues. CDR3 DNA sequence: TGTGCCACCTCGAGACCACACGGGACAGGATCCAGCTCTGGAAACACCATATATTTT. It encodes CATSRPHGTGSSSGNTIYF.

This clonotype appeared a few times. V is TRBV5-1 and J is TRBJ1-4; 7 bases agree with TRBD1. The CDR3 totals 15 residues. Looked up from germline, CDR1 is SGHRS and CDR2 is YFSETQ. After removal of 3 bases from V and 6 bases from J, the junction contained 8 bases not matched to a gene. The CDR3 sequence: CASSSGTAEDEKLFF. CDR3 nucleotide sequence: TGCGCCAGCAGCTCCGGGACAGCCGAAGATGAAAAACTGTTTTTT.

This chain links TRBV6-1 with TRBJ2-1; D ambiguous. V lost 6 bases and J lost 9, with 18 bases in between. Germline-derived CDR1 and CDR2 are MNHNS and SASEGT. The CDR3 loop spans 14 amino acids. CDR3 coding DNA: TGTGCCAGCAGGAAGAAGACCGACCGTGGTGAGCAGTTCTTC. This gives the protein CASRKKTDRGEQFF.

This chain joins TRBV2 and TRBJ1-5; no definite D call. V was pared by 6 bases and J by 0 bases, with 15 bases between. This CDR3 has 16 residues. Germline CDR1 is SNHLY and CDR2 is FYNNEI. CDR3 nucleotides: TGTGCCAGCAGAGACCAGGAATCGCTTAGCAATCAGCCCCAGCATTTT. Encoded protein: CASRDQESLSNQPQHF.